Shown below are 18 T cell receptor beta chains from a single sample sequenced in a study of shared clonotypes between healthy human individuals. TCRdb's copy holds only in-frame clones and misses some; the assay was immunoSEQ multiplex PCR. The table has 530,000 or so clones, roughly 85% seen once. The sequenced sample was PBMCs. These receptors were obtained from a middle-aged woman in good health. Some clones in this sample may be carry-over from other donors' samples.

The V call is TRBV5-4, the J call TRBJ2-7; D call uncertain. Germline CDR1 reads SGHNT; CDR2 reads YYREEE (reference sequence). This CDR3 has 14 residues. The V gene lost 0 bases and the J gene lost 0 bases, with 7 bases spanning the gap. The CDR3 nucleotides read TGTGCCAGCAGCTTGGACCGTAACTCCTACGAGCAGTACTTC. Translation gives CASSLDRNSYEQYF.

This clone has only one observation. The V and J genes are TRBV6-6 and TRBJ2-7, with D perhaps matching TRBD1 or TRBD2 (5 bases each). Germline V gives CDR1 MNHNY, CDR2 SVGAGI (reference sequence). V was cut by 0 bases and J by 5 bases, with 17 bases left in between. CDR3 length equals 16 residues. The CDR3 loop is CASSYSRGASMDEQYF. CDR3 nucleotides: TGTGCCAGCAGTTACTCTAGAGGGGCATCGATGGACGAGCAGTACTTC.

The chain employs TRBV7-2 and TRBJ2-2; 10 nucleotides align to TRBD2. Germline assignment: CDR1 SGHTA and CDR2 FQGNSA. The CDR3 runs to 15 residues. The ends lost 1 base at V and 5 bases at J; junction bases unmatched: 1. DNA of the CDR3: TGTGCCAGCAGCTTAGATAGCGGGAGGACCGGGGAGCTGTTTTTT. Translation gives CASSLDSGRTGELFF.

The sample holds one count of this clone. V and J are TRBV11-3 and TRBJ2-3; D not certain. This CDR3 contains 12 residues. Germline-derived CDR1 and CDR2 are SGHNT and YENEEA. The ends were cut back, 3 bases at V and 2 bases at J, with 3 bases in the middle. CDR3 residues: CASSLNTDTQYF. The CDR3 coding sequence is TGTGCCAGCAGCTTGAACACAGATACGCAGTATTTT. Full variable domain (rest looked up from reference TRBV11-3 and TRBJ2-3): EAGVVQSPRYKIIEKKQPVAFWCNPISGHNTLYWYLQNLGQGPELLIRYENEEAVDDSQLPKDRFSAERLKGVDSTLKIQPAELGDSAVYLCASSLNTDTQYFGPGTRLTVL.

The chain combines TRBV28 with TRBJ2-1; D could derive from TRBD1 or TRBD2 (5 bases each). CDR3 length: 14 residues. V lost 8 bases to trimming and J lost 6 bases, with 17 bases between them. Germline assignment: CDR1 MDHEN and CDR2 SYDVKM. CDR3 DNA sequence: TGTGCCAGCTTCGGGGCGCGAAGTTTCAATGAGCAGTTCTTC. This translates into CASFGARSFNEQFF.

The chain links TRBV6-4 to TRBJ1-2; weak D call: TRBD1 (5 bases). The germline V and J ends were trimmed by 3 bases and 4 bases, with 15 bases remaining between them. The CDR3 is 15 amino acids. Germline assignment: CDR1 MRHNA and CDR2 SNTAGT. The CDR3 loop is CASSESGNPAYGYTF. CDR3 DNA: TGTGCCAGCAGTGAGTCAGGGAACCCGGCCTATGGCTACACCTTC.

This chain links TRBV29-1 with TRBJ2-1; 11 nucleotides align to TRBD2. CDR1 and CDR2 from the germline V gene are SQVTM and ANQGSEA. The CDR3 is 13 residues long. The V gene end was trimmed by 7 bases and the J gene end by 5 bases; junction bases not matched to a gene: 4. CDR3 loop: CSAGTSGDNEQFF. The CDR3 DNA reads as TGCAGCGCCGGGACTAGCGGAGACAATGAGCAGTTCTTC.

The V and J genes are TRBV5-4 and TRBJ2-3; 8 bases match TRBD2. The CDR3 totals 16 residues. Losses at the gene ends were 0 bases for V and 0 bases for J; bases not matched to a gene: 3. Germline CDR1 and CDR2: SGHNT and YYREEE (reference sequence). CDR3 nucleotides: TGTGCCAGCAGCTTGGGACTAGCGACTAGCACAGATACGCAGTATTTT. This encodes CASSLGLATSTDTQYF.

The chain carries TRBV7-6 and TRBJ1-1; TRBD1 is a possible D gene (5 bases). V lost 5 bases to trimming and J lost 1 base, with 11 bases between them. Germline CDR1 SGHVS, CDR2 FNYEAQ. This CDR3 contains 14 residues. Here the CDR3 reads CASSPTGSNTEAFF. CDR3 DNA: TGTGCCAGCAGCCCTACAGGATCGAACACTGAAGCTTTCTTT. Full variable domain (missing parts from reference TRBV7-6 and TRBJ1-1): GAGVSQSPRYKVTKRGQDVALRCDPISGHVSLYWYRQALGQGPEFLTYFNYEAQQDKSGLPNDRFSAERPEGSISTLTIQRTEQRDSAMYRCASSPTGSNTEAFFGQGTRLTVV.

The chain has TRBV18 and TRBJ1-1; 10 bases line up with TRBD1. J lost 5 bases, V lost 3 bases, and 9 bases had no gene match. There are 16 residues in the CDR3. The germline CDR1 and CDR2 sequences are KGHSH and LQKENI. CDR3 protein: CASSPQDRGLFTEAFF. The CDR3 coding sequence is TGTGCCAGCTCACCGCAAGACAGGGGGCTTTTTACTGAAGCTTTCTTT.

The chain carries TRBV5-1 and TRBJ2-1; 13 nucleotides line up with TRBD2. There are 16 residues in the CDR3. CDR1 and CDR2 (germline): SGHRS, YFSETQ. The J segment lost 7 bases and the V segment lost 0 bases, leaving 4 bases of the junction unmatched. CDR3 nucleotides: TGCGCCAGCAGCTTGGGCGGGACTAGCGGGGTAAATGAGCAGTTCTTC. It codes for CASSLGGTSGVNEQFF.

The CDR3 DNA is TGCGCCAGCAGCGGAGGGGGACTAGCGGAAAACACCGGGGAGCTGTTTTTT. This translates into CASSGGGLAENTGELFF. This chain uses TRBV5-1 with TRBJ2-2, with 11 bases lining up with TRBD2. The V segment lost 4 bases and the J segment 2 bases; nucleotides outside the gene matches: 7. The length of the CDR3 is 17 residues. CDR1 and CDR2 from the germline V gene are SGHRS and YFSETQ.

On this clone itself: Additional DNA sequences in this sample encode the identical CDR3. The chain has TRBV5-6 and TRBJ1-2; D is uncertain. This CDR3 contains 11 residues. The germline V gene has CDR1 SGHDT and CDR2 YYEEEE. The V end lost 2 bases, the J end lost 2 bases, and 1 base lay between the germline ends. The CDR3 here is CASSLNYGYTF. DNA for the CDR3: TGTGCCAGCAGCTTAAACTATGGCTACACCTTC.

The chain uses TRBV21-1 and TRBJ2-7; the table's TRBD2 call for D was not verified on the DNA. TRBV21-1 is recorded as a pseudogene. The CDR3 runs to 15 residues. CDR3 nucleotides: TGTGCCAGCAGTTTCCTCCGCTACTCACCCTACGAGCAGTACTTC. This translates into CASSFLRYSPYEQYF.

CDR3 residues: CASSLGLGQGWEQYF. The CDR3, as DNA: TGCGCCAGCAGCTTGGGTTTAGGACAGGGGTGGGAGCAGTACTTC. V gene TRBV5-1 combines with J gene TRBJ2-7, with 9 bases fitting TRBD1. CDR3 length: 15 amino acids. CDR1 is SGHRS, CDR2 YFSETQ, per germline. The trim removed 0 bases at V and 7 bases at J, leaving 8 bases unmatched.

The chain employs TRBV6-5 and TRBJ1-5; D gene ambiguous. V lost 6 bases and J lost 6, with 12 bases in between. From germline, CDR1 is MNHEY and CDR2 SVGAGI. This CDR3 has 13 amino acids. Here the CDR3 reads CASSGGDGQPQHF. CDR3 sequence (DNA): TGTGCCAGCAGCGGTGGGGATGGTCAGCCCCAGCATTTT.

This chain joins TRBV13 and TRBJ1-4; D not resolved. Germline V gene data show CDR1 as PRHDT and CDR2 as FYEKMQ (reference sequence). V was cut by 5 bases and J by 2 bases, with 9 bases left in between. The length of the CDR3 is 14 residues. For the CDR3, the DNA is TGTGCCAGCAGCCCGCGTGGGACTAATGAAAAACTGTTTTTT. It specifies CASSPRGTNEKLFF.

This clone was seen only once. The CDR3, as DNA: TGTGCCAGCACCGGGACAGGAGCGAACACTGAAGCTTTCTTT. As protein: CASTGTGANTEAFF. V is TRBV11-3 and J is TRBJ1-1; 8 bases line up with TRBD1. This CDR3 spans 14 amino acids. Germline V gene data show CDR1 as SGHNT and CDR2 as YENEEA. The V and J ends lost 7 bases and 1 base, in that order; junction bases with no gene match: 5.